The 13 T cell receptor beta chains below were found in one sample sequenced in a study of T cell responses to AZD1222 COVID-19 vaccine. The protocol was immunoSEQ multiplex PCR, while the TCRdb copy is restricted to in-frame clones and leaves out a portion. The repertoire holds 95,000 or so clones, with just under 90% as singletons. The sample was peripheral blood, taken on day 0 of MenACWY control vaccination. These receptors came from an adult in good health.

This chain joins TRBV2 and TRBJ1-1; no definite D call. V was trimmed by 1 base and J by 5 bases, leaving 14 bases between them. Germline V gene sequence: CDR1 SNHLY, CDR2 FYNNEI. The length of the CDR3 is 15 residues. The CDR3 sequence is CASSEEISRDTEAFF. The CDR3 bases are TGTGCCAGCAGTGAAGAAATATCAAGGGATACTGAAGCTTTCTTT. The entire variable domain, with the rest obtained from reference TRBV2 and TRBJ1-1, is as follows: EPEVTQTPSHQVTQMGQEVILRCVPISNHLYFYWYRQILGQKVEFLVSFYNNEISEKSEIFDDQFSVERPDGSNFTLKIRSTKLEDSAMYFCASSEEISRDTEAFFGQGTRLTVV.

The J gene is TRBJ2-3, the V gene TRBV28; TRBD1 or TRBD2 may be the D gene (5 bases each). Trimming removed 6 bases at V and 0 bases at J, with 19 bases between. Per the germline V gene, CDR1 is MDHEN and CDR2 is SYDVKM. The length of the CDR3 is 17 residues. The CDR3 DNA sequence: TGTGCCAGCAGGGGACGGAGGCGGGCCCCTAGCACAGATACGCAGTATTTT. Residues: CASRGRRRAPSTDTQYF. Filled out from reference TRBV28 and TRBJ2-3, the complete variable domain reads DVKVTQSSRYLVKRTGEKVFLECVQDMDHENMFWYRQDPGLGLRLIYFSYDVKMKEKGDIPEGYSVSREKKERFSLILESASTNQTSMYLCASRGRRRAPSTDTQYFGPGTRLTVL.

The CDR3 spells CASSWDRNDYGYTF. The CDR3 nucleotides read TGTGCCAGCAGTTGGGACAGGAATGACTATGGCTACACCTTC. The chain is built from TRBV7-8 and TRBJ1-2; TRBD1 agrees at 8 bases. The V gene end was trimmed by 6 bases and the J gene end by 3 bases; junction bases not matched to a gene: 6. CDR1 SGHVS and CDR2 FQNEAQ come from the germline V gene. This CDR3 has 14 residues.

The sample holds one count of this clone. This chain links TRBV6-2 or TRBV6-3 with TRBJ2-7; no firm D call. Germline V gene data show CDR1 as MNHEY and CDR2 as SVGEGT. Deletions cut 2 bases from V and 2 bases from J, with 7 bases between. The CDR3 extends over 13 amino acids. The CDR3 DNA reads as TGTGCCAGCAGTTACCTGGGTACCTACGAGCAGTACTTC. Encoded protein: CASSYLGTYEQYF.

The chain employs TRBV29-1 and TRBJ2-1; TRBD2 agrees at 10 bases. The CDR3 is 16 amino acids. The germline gives CDR1 SQVTM, CDR2 ANQGSEA. V lost 1 base and J lost 3; bases outside the gene matches: 6. The CDR3 sequence is CSVEGVSGGYYNEQFF. In DNA, the CDR3 is TGCAGCGTTGAAGGAGTTAGCGGGGGGTACTACAATGAGCAGTTCTTC.

The V call is TRBV7-2, the J call TRBJ2-1; perhaps TRBD2 as D (6 bases). Trimming removed 4 bases at V and 4 bases at J, with 8 bases between. The length of the CDR3 is 13 residues. Germline values: CDR1 SGHTA, CDR2 FQGNSA. For the CDR3, the DNA is TGTGCCAGCAGCTGGACTAAATACAATGAGCAGTTCTTC. Its protein is CASSWTKYNEQFF.

V and J are TRBV7-9 and TRBJ1-4; D remains ambiguous. There are 15 residues in the CDR3. CDR1 and CDR2 (germline): SEHNR, FQNEAQ (reference sequence). V shed 2 bases and J shed 3 bases, with 10 bases lying between them. The CDR3 here is CASSLRGQSNEKLFF. The DNA of the CDR3 is TGTGCCAGCAGCTTACGGGGTCAGTCTAATGAAAAACTGTTTTTT.

This chain links TRBV6-5 with TRBJ2-1, with TRBD2 identical over 9 bases. The V gene end was trimmed by 2 bases and the J gene end by 3 bases; junction bases not matched to a gene: 5. CDR1 and CDR2 from the germline V gene are MNHEY and SVGAGI. CDR3 length equals 16 residues. The CDR3 region is CASSYLAGGLYNEQFF. The CDR3 coding sequence is TGTGCCAGCAGTTACCTCGCGGGGGGGCTCTACAATGAGCAGTTCTTC.

The J gene is TRBJ1-3, the V gene TRBV7-9; D call uncertain. Trimming left V 2 bases short and J 0 bases short, with 11 bases between. Germline V CDR1 and CDR2: SEHNR, FQNEAQ (reference sequence). This CDR3 spans 16 amino acids. The CDR3 sequence: CASSLSQISSGNTIYF. CDR3 nucleotides: TGTGCCAGCAGCTTAAGTCAAATAAGCTCTGGAAACACCATATATTTT.

DNA of the CDR3: TGTGCCAGCAGCCCTCGTGGGGGGGTCTTGGTAACAGATACGCAGTATTTT. Amino acid sequence: CASSPRGGVLVTDTQYF. The genes are TRBV5-4 and TRBJ2-3; TRBD2 matches at 7 bases. Per the germline V gene, CDR1 is SGHNT and CDR2 is YYREEE (reference sequence). J gave up 3 bases and V 4 bases, and 14 bases lay outside the gene matches. The CDR3 contains 17 residues.

This clone was counted a single time. This sequence joins TRBV2 and TRBJ2-3; 7 bases agree with TRBD2. The germline V gene has CDR1 SNHLY and CDR2 FYNNEI. This CDR3 is 16 amino acids long. The V segment lost 8 bases and the J segment 2 bases; nucleotides outside the gene matches: 13. The CDR3 sequence is CASLGTSATFTDTQYF. CDR3 sequence (DNA): TGTGCCAGCTTAGGAACTAGCGCAACCTTCACAGATACGCAGTATTTT.

The CDR3 sequence: CASSLSTSLETQYF. As DNA, the CDR3 is TGTGCCAGCAGCTTGTCTACTAGCTTAGAGACCCAGTACTTC. The chain links TRBV7-2 to TRBJ2-5; TRBD2 might be the D (6 bases). V lost 3 bases and J lost 4, with 12 bases in between. CDR3 length equals 14 residues. The germline CDR1 and CDR2 sequences are SGHTA and FQGNSA.

This clone was seen only once. The V call is TRBV6-5, the J call TRBJ1-1; D might be TRBD1 (6 bases). The CDR3 contains 15 residues. CDR1 is MNHEY and CDR2 is SVGAGI in the germline V gene. V was clipped by 6 bases and J by 5 bases, with 19 bases between them. The CDR3, as DNA: TGTGCCAGCAGAGGAAGTGGGGGCGGAGAGACTGAAGCTTTCTTT. Encoded protein: CASRGSGGGETEAFF.